What follows are 21 T cell receptor beta chains derived from one specimen sequenced in a study of Graves' ophthalmopathy and Graves' hyperthyroidism. RNA served as the template for amplifying TCR beta CDR3 regions. The workflow started with a first-round RT-PCR run with HTBI primers and then moved on to a second-round multiplex PCR. TCRdb redid the calling of the multiplex PCR reads with MiXCR, one entry per CDR3 protein. In the table there are almost 750,000 distinct CDR3 sequences, around 40% of which are singletons. Sequencing was done on a sample of peripheral blood. Source of these receptors: an adult man with Graves' ophthalmopathy.

This clonotype was detected only once. Being one base from a much bigger clone, this may be a read error. This chain uses TRBV24-1 with TRBJ2-7; 7 positions match TRBD1. CDR3 length: 16 residues. Germline values: CDR1 KGHDR, CDR2 SFDVKD. The chain's CDR3 is CATGDAKGALTYEQYF. In DNA form, the CDR3 reads TGTGCCACCGGTGATGCGAAGGGGGCTCTCACCTACGAGCAGTACTTC.

This clonotype was counted only a few times. The genes are TRBV5-6 and TRBJ2-7; 9 bases fit TRBD1. The CDR3 spans 13 residues. CDR1 is SGHDT, CDR2 YYEEEE, per germline. The ends lost 9 bases at V and 2 bases at J; junction bases unmatched: 6. This CDR3 is CATARTGAYEQYF. DNA for the CDR3: TGTGCCACCGCCAGGACAGGGGCCTACGAGCAGTACTTC.

This clonotype was detected only a few times. The chain is built from TRBV19 and TRBJ2-7; D might be TRBD1 (6 bases). The V end lost 4 bases, the J end lost 7 bases, and 11 bases lay between the germline ends. The CDR3 totals 12 residues. CDR1 and CDR2 (germline): LNHDA, SQIVND (reference sequence). CDR3 bases: TGTGCCAGTAGTACTGAAGGGGGAGAGCAGTACTTC. It codes for CASSTEGGEQYF.

This clonotype was seen repeatedly, ten times or more. As DNA, the CDR3 is TGTGCCAGCAGCTTAGGAGCCCATCAGCCCCAGCATTTT. Its protein product is CASSLGAHQPQHF. The V and J genes are TRBV11-2 and TRBJ1-5, with D uncertain. Germline loops: CDR1 SGHAT, CDR2 FQNNGV. The CDR3 spans 13 residues. Trimming cost V 1 base and J 5 bases, with 6 bases left between them.

The chain carries TRBV6-6 and TRBJ1-6; TRBD1 matches at 8 bases. Germline lookup yields CDR1 MNHNY and CDR2 SVGAGI (reference sequence). CDR3 length: 16 amino acids. J gave up 8 bases and V 2 bases, and 8 bases lay outside the gene matches. The chain's CDR3 is CASSYPTGGKDSPLHF. The CDR3 bases are TGTGCCAGCAGTTACCCTACAGGGGGTAAGGATTCACCCCTCCACTTT.

This clonotype was counted once. The V call is TRBV10-1, the J call TRBJ2-7; D gene uncertain. Trimming took off 5 bases at V and 2 bases at J, with 10 bases between the two ends. The CDR3 has 13 amino acids. CDR1 is WNHNN and CDR2 is SYGVQD in the germline V gene (reference sequence). The CDR3 sequence is CASSMDQTYEQYF. CDR3 sequence (DNA): TGCGCCAGCAGTATGGACCAAACCTACGAGCAGTACTTC.

A remark on this clonotype: A junction end diverges from the germline sequence, so it may reflect a read error. V usage is TRBV7-2 and J usage is TRBJ1-1; no clear D. This CDR3 region has 14 residues. Per germline, CDR1 SGHTA and CDR2 FQGNSA. CDR3 residues: CASSQVGGFTEAFF. The CDR3 region has the DNA TGCGCCAGCAGCCAAGTAGGAGGATTCACTGAAGCTTTCTTT.

This clonotype was seen only a few times. The chain joins TRBV24-1 to TRBJ1-5; D possibly corresponds to TRBD1 (6 bases). This CDR3 is built from 11 residues. Between the trimmed V and J ends, which lost 9 bases and 7 bases, there was a span of 9 bases. Looked up from germline, CDR1 is KGHDR and CDR2 is SFDVKD. CDR3 in amino acids: CATHGGQPQHF. CDR3 DNA sequence: TGTGCCACCCACGGGGGCCAGCCCCAGCATTTT.

This clonotype has just a few counts. A much larger clone sits a single nucleotide away, making a read error possible. The chain joins TRBV6-5 to TRBJ1-1; D is unresolved. There are 13 residues in the CDR3. CDR1 and CDR2 from the germline V gene are MNHEY and SVGAGI. Trimming removed 7 bases from V and 1 base from J, with 10 bases in between. CDR3 sequence: CASTPHGNTEAFF. CDR3 sequence (DNA): TGTGCCAGCACCCCTCACGGGAACACTGAAGCTTTCTTT.

The V and J genes are TRBV7-2 and TRBJ2-5, with 7 bases identical to TRBD1. The trim removed 5 bases at V and 0 bases at J, leaving 12 bases unmatched. The germline V gene encodes CDR1 SGHTA and CDR2 FQGNSA. This CDR3 is built from 17 residues. CDR3 loop: CASSLGAGGNHQETQYF. As DNA, the CDR3 is TGTGCCAGCAGCCTTGGGGCAGGGGGTAATCACCAAGAGACCCAGTACTTC.

V usage is TRBV7-2 and J usage is TRBJ1-6, with a possible D match to TRBD1 (6 bases). CDR3 length equals 14 residues. The ends were cut back, 8 bases at V and 10 bases at J, with 18 bases in the middle. Germline V CDR1 and CDR2: SGHTA, FQGNSA. The CDR3 bases are TGTGCCAGCGACCTAAACAGGGAAGTGTCACCCCTCCACTTT. Translation: CASDLNREVSPLHF. The complete variable domain, with remaining parts taken from reference TRBV7-2 and TRBJ1-6, reads GAGVSQSPSNKVTEKGKDVELRCDPISGHTALYWYRQSLGQGLEFLIYFQGNSAPDKSGLPSDRFSAERTGGSVSTLTIQRTQQEDSAVYLCASDLNREVSPLHFGNGTRLTVT.

This sequence joins TRBV4-3 and TRBJ2-7; 7 bases are shared with TRBD2. V gave up 0 bases and J gave up 2 bases; unmatched junction bases: 4. The CDR3 spans 15 residues. Looked up from germline, CDR1 is LGHNA and CDR2 is YSLEER. The CDR3 loop reads CASSQDPSGTYEQYF. Here the CDR3 DNA reads TGCGCCAGCAGCCAAGATCCTAGCGGCACCTACGAGCAGTACTTC.

The rearrangement uses TRBV20-1 and TRBJ1-5, with TRBD1 matching 7 bases. Germline V gives CDR1 DFQATT, CDR2 SNEGSKA (reference sequence). The CDR3 contains 15 residues. V shed 0 bases and J 6 bases; nucleotides not matched to a gene: 8. CDR3 amino acids: CSARDPETGTQPQHF. The CDR3 DNA reads TGCAGTGCTAGAGATCCTGAGACAGGGACTCAGCCCCAGCATTTT.

This clonotype was recorded many times. The CDR3, as DNA: TGTGCCAGCAGTGTCGGTGTCCTATACTACGAGCAGTACTTC. Translating it yields CASSVGVLYYEQYF. V is TRBV2 and J is TRBJ2-7; D call uncertain. Looked up from germline, CDR1 is SNHLY and CDR2 is FYNNEI. The V end lost 4 bases, the J end lost 3 bases, and 13 bases lay between the germline ends. This CDR3 has 14 amino acids.

V gene TRBV11-2 combines with J gene TRBJ1-2; TRBD1 matches 11 bases. This CDR3 has 14 amino acids. The junction had 3 bases not matched to a gene; V was cut back by 3 bases and J by 6 bases. Germline CDR1 reads SGHAT; CDR2 reads FQNNGV. CDR3 coding DNA: TGTGCCAGCAGCTTCGGACAGGGGGCGGATGGCTACACCTTC. Translation: CASSFGQGADGYTF. The full variable domain, rest sourced from reference TRBV11-2 and TRBJ1-2, is EAGVAQSPRYKIIEKRQSVAFWCNPISGHATLYWYQQILGQGPKLLIQFQNNGVVDDSQLPKDRFSAERLKGVDSTLKIQPAKLEDSAVYLCASSFGQGADGYTFGSGTRLTVV.

Only one count was recorded for this clonotype. A single base separates this from a much larger clone, so it may be a read error. The chain carries TRBV19 and TRBJ2-2; unclear D gene. This CDR3 comprises 12 residues. Germline V gene sequence: CDR1 LNHDA, CDR2 SQIVND (reference sequence). CDR3 loop: CASKRNAGELFF. Written as DNA, the CDR3 is TGTGCCAGCAAGAGGAACGCCGGGGAGCTGTTTTTT.

This clonotype has a count of ten or more. The V and J genes are TRBV7-2 and TRBJ2-2; 8 bases agree with TRBD2. J gave up 8 bases and V 5 bases, and 4 bases lay outside the gene matches. The CDR3 spans 13 residues. CDR1 SGHTA and CDR2 FQGNSA come from the germline V gene. CDR3 residues: CASSREGGGELFF. CDR3 DNA sequence: TGTGCCAGCAGCCGGGAGGGGGGTGGGGAGCTGTTTTTT.

This clonotype was found a few times. The chain uses TRBV7-2 and TRBJ2-7, with D tentatively TRBD1 (6 bases). Germline V gene sequence: CDR1 SGHTA, CDR2 FQGNSA. The CDR3 has 15 amino acids. Deletions cut 5 bases from V and 1 base from J, with 15 bases between. The DNA for the CDR3 is TGTGCCAGCAGCACACAAGGGGGTCTGTCCTACGAGCAGTACTTC. Its translation: CASSTQGGLSYEQYF.

The chain joins TRBV20-1 to TRBJ2-7; 8 bases fit TRBD2. The CDR3 runs to 14 residues. The germline gives CDR1 DFQATT, CDR2 SNEGSKA (reference sequence). V was pared by 2 bases and J by 5 bases, with 8 bases of the junction left unmatched. Written as DNA, the CDR3 is TGCAGTGCTAGATCCGGACTAGCTAGGGACGAGCAGTACTTC. Its translation is CSARSGLARDEQYF.

In the case of this clonotype: At one of its ends the junction is not consistent with the germline gene, which may arise from a read error. The V and J genes are TRBV7-9 and TRBJ2-2; 7 bases align to TRBD1. The CDR3 length is 16 residues. Germline values: CDR1 SEHNR, CDR2 FQNEAQ (reference sequence). The CDR3 DNA sequence: TGCGCCAGCAGTGAGAATAGGGGGCTAGGCACCGGGGAGCTGTTTTTT. Amino acids: CASSENRGLGTGELFF.

This clonotype was seen more than once but under ten times. V and J are TRBV2 and TRBJ1-1; TRBD1 aligns across 7 bases. The J segment lost 2 bases and the V segment lost 4 bases, leaving 10 bases of the junction unmatched. The CDR3 loop spans 16 amino acids. Germline V gene lookup returns CDR1 SNHLY and CDR2 FYNNEI. The CDR3, as DNA: TGTGCCAGCAGTGGACAGGGAATTTTGGCTAACACTGAAGCTTTCTTT. Protein: CASSGQGILANTEAFF.